This is a list of T cell receptor beta chains from one sample in a study of blood T cell repertoires in COVID-19. Data came from immunoSEQ multiplex PCR; TCRdb stores just in-frame clones and leaves some out. This sample has around 500,000 clones, with about 88% found just once. The sample comprised PBMCs or T cells enriched from blood (not recorded which). These receptors came from a woman in her fifties or sixties who had recovered from COVID-19. CDR3s include the opening cysteine and the closing phenylalanine or tryptophan. Each record gives: CDR3 protein, CDR3 DNA, clone size, V gene, D gene, CDR3 length, J gene. D genes are given only for firm matches. Size is stated for part of the rows, as once, few or many counts, or as a class when the clone is expanded.

CASSPSGGPYNEQFF | TGTGCCAGCAGCCCTAGCGGGGGGCCCTACAATGAGCAGTTCTTC | - | TRBV5-4 | TRBD2 | 15 | TRBJ2-1
CAVGASSIATNEKLFF | TGTGCAGTAGGGGCCTCGTCAATTGCAACTAATGAAAAACTGTTTTTT | - | TRBV30 | - | 16 | TRBJ1-4
CASSLMGGTNEKLFF | TGTGCCAGCAGCTTAATGGGGGGAACTAATGAAAAACTGTTTTTT | - | TRBV11-3 | - | 15 | TRBJ1-4
CASSLELAGGRETQYF | TGTGCCAGCAGCTTGGAACTAGCGGGGGGGCGAGAGACCCAGTACTTC | - | TRBV5-5 | TRBD2 | 16 | TRBJ2-5
CAITGTTGNTIYF | TGTGCCATCACAGGGACTACTGGAAACACCATATATTTT | - | TRBV10-3 | - | 13 | TRBJ1-3
CASSQGGATPSSYNSPLHF | TGCGCCAGCAGCCAAGGGGGAGCGACACCGAGCTCCTATAATTCACCCCTCCACTTT | once | TRBV4-1 | - | 19 | TRBJ1-6
CASRGQGGSYEQYF | TGTGCCAGCAGGGGACAGGGAGGCTCCTACGAGCAGTACTTC | - | TRBV6-5 | TRBD1 | 14 | TRBJ2-7
CASSRGPLGLAGGHTDTQYF | TGTGCCAGCAGCCGCGGGCCCCTTGGACTAGCGGGGGGACACACAGATACGCAGTATTTT | - | TRBV3-1/TRBV3-2 | TRBD2 | 20 | TRBJ2-3
CASSSQASSTDTQYF | TGTGCCAGCAGCTCTCAGGCCTCTAGCACAGATACGCAGTATTTT | - | TRBV5-4 | - | 15 | TRBJ2-3
CASSASGGIKTQYF | TGTGCCAGCAGCGCTAGCGGGGGGATAAAGACCCAGTACTTC | - | TRBV3-1/TRBV3-2 | TRBD2 | 14 | TRBJ2-5
CASSFLGGPTGELFF | TGCGCCAGCAGCTTCTTGGGGGGGCCGACCGGGGAGCTGTTTTTT | - | TRBV5-1 | - | 15 | TRBJ2-2
CASYHTLNTEAFF | TGTGCCAGCTATCACACCTTGAACACTGAAGCTTTCTTT | - | TRBV6-6 | - | 13 | TRBJ1-1
CASKDISSPLHF | TGTGCCAGCAAGGACATTTCTTCACCCCTCCACTTT | - | TRBV28 | - | 12 | TRBJ1-6
CASSQPLLQGVNTGELFF | TGTGCCAGCAGCCAGCCACTGTTACAGGGGGTTAACACCGGGGAGCTGTTTTTT | - | TRBV4-2 | TRBD1 | 18 | TRBJ2-2
CAGRSAGTGNAGQYF | TGTGCCGGACGAAGCGCCGGGACAGGGAACGCAGGGCAGTACTTC | - | TRBV30 | TRBD1 | 15 | TRBJ2-7
CASSEQGSYNSPLHF | TGTGCCAGCAGCGAACAGGGATCCTATAATTCACCCCTCCACTTT | - | TRBV9 | - | 15 | TRBJ1-6
CASSRDSPNSPLHF | TGTGCCAGCAGCCGGGACAGCCCAAATTCACCCCTCCACTTT | - | TRBV7-8 | TRBD1 | 14 | TRBJ1-6
CATHNRGPNTGELFF | TGTGCCACCCATAACAGGGGGCCGAACACCGGGGAGCTGTTTTTT | - | TRBV10-3 | TRBD1 | 15 | TRBJ2-2
CASSQGSRGISPLHF | TGTGCCAGCAGCCAAGGTTCTAGGGGCATTTCACCCCTCCACTTT | - | TRBV3-1/TRBV3-2 | - | 15 | TRBJ1-6
CASTLWTSGTNEQFF | TGTGCCAGCACCCTGTGGACTAGCGGGACCAATGAGCAGTTCTTC | once | TRBV7-2 | TRBD2 | 15 | TRBJ2-1
CASSLQGGPYEQYF | TGTGCCAGCAGTTTACAGGGGGGACCTTACGAGCAGTACTTC | - | TRBV6-5 | TRBD1 | 14 | TRBJ2-7
CASSRQGVGYEQYF | TGTGCCAGTAGTAGGCAGGGGGTCGGCTACGAGCAGTACTTC | - | TRBV19 | TRBD1 | 14 | TRBJ2-7
CASSQAAATDTQYF | TGCGCCAGCAGCCAAGCGGCGGCCACAGATACGCAGTATTTT | once | TRBV4-1 | - | 14 | TRBJ2-3
CASSFSGDAEAFF | TGTGCCAGCAGCTTTTCAGGGGACGCTGAAGCTTTCTTT | - | TRBV5-5 | - | 13 | TRBJ1-1
CASSHGGTGELFF | TGTGCCAGCAGCCACGGGGGCACCGGGGAGCTGTTTTTT | once | TRBV3-1/TRBV3-2 | - | 13 | TRBJ2-2
CASSRNRDTEAFF | TGTGCCAGCTCACGGAACCGGGACACTGAAGCTTTCTTT | - | TRBV18 | - | 13 | TRBJ1-1
CASRQQGSYGYTF | TGCGCCAGCAGACAACAGGGGAGCTATGGCTACACCTTC | - | TRBV5-1 | TRBD1 | 13 | TRBJ1-2
CASSVIPGQGAPEAFF | TGTGCCAGCAGCGTTATTCCGGGACAGGGGGCTCCTGAAGCTTTCTTT | - | TRBV9 | TRBD1 | 16 | TRBJ1-1
CASSQDLSFGQGGTEAFF | TGTGCCAGCAGCCAAGATCTAAGCTTTGGACAGGGCGGAACTGAAGCTTTCTTT | once | TRBV3-1/TRBV3-2 | TRBD1 | 18 | TRBJ1-1
CASSLDRGVDEKLFF | TGCGCCAGCAGCCTAGACAGGGGGGTTGATGAAAAACTGTTTTTT | - | TRBV4-1 | TRBD1 | 15 | TRBJ1-4
CASSLGGLTEAFF | TGCGCCAGCAGCCTCGGGGGGCTCACTGAAGCTTTCTTT | - | TRBV4-1 | - | 13 | TRBJ1-1
CASSDGKGGRLTDTQYF | TGCGCCAGCAGTGATGGTAAAGGGGGCAGATTAACAGATACGCAGTATTTT | - | TRBV10-1 | TRBD1 | 17 | TRBJ2-3
CAISEFRDQETQYF | TGTGCCATCAGTGAGTTCAGGGATCAAGAGACCCAGTACTTC | - | TRBV10-3 | - | 14 | TRBJ2-5
CASSVGRGENTGELFF | TGTGCCAGCAGCGTAGGGCGGGGGGAGAACACCGGGGAGCTGTTTTTT | - | TRBV9 | TRBD2 | 16 | TRBJ2-2
CATSGGQGAYNEQFF | TGTGCCACCAGTGGGGGACAGGGTGCCTACAATGAGCAGTTCTTC | - | TRBV24-1 | TRBD1 | 15 | TRBJ2-1
CASSYSPTGETQYF | TGTGCCAGCAGTTACTCCCCGACAGGGGAGACCCAGTACTTC | - | TRBV6-6 | TRBD1 | 14 | TRBJ2-5
CASSWVGLNYEQYF | TGCGCCAGCAGCTGGGTGGGACTTAACTACGAGCAGTACTTC | - | TRBV5-1 | - | 14 | TRBJ2-7
CAISESRVVDGYTF | TGTGCCATCAGTGAGTCCAGGGTGGTAGATGGCTACACCTTC | - | TRBV10-3 | - | 14 | TRBJ1-2
CASRMGQNTEAFF | TGTGCCAGCAGGATGGGACAGAACACTGAAGCTTTCTTT | - | TRBV6-5 | - | 13 | TRBJ1-1
CASRIGQVNSPLHF | TGTGCCAGCAGGATAGGACAGGTTAATTCACCCCTCCACTTT | - | TRBV2 | TRBD1 | 14 | TRBJ1-6